This T cell receptor (beta chain) was recorded in a study of shared clonotypes between healthy human individuals. Profiled with immunoSEQ multiplex PCR; TCRdb holds only in-frame clones, not every one. This table holds about 2,500,000 clones, around 94% found once. V was pared by 2 bases and J by 7 bases, with 5 bases of the junction left unmatched. The CDR3 covers 15 residues. The germline CDR1 and CDR2 sequences are SEHNR and FQNEAQ (reference sequence). Into CD45RA+ naive and CD45RA-negative memory subsets, the CD4+ cells were split. The chain links TRBV7-9 to TRBJ2-7, with TRBD2 matching 13 bases. Sequenced: naive CD4+ T cells sorted from blood. The subset denotes: CD45RA+ positively selected. This clonotype was obtained from a man between 18 and 35 years old in good health. The CDR3 nucleotides read TGTGCCAGCAGCTTAAGGACTAGCGGGAGAGGGGAGCAGTACTTC. Translating it yields CASSLRTSGRGEQYF.